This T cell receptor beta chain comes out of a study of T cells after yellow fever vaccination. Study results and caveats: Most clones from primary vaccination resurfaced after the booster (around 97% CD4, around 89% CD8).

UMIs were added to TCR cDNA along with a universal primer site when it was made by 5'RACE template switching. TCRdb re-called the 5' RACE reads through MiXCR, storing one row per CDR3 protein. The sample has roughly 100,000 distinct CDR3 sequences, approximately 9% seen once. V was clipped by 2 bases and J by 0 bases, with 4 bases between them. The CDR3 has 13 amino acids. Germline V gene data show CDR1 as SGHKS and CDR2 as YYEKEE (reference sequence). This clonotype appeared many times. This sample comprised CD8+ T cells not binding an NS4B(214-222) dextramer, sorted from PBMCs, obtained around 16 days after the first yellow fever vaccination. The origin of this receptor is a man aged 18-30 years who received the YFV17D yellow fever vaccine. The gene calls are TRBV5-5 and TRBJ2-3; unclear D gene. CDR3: CASSFLSTDTQYF. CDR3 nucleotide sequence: TGTGCCAGCAGCTTTTTGAGCACAGATACGCAGTATTTT.